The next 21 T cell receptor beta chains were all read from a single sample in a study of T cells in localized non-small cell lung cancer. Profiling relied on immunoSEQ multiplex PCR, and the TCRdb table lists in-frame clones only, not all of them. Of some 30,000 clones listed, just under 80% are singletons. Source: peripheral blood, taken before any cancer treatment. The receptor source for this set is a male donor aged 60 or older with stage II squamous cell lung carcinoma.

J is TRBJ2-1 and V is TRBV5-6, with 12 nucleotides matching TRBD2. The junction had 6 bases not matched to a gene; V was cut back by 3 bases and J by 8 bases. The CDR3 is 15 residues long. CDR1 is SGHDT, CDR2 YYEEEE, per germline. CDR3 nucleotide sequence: TGTGCCAGCAGCTCTGGACTAGCGGGAACCGATGAGCAGTTCTTC. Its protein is CASSSGLAGTDEQFF.

CDR3 in DNA: TGTGCCAGCAGCAGACAGGGGGGCACTGAAGCTTTCTTT. Amino acids: CASSRQGGTEAFF. This sequence joins TRBV25-1 and TRBJ1-1, with 9 bases aligning to TRBD1. The germline V gene has CDR1 MGHDK and CDR2 SYGVNS. The CDR3 loop spans 13 amino acids. Trimming at V came to 6 bases and at J to 4 bases, leaving 3 bases not matched to a gene.

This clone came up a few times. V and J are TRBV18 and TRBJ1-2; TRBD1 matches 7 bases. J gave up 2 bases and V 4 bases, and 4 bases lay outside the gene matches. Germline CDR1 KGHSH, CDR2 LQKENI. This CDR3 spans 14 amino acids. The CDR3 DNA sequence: TGTGCCAGCTCACAGGGGGCGTCAAACTATGGCTACACCTTC. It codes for CASSQGASNYGYTF.

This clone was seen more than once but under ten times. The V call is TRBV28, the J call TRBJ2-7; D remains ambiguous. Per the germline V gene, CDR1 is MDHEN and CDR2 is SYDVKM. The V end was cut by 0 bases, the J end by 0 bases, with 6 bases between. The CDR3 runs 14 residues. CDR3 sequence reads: CASSLWASSYEQYF. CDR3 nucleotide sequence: TGTGCCAGCAGTTTATGGGCTAGCTCCTACGAGCAGTACTTC.

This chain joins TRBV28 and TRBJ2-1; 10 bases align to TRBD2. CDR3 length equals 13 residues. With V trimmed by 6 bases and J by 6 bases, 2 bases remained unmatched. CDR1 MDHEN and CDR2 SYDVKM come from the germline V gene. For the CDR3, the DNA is TGTGCCAGCAGGGGGACTAGCGCCAATGAGCAGTTCTTC. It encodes CASRGTSANEQFF.

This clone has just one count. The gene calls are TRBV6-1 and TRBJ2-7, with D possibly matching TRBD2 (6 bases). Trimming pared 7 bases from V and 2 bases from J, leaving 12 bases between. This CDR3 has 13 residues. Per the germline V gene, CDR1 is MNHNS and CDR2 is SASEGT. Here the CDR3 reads CASKPSGPYEQYF. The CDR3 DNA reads TGTGCCAGCAAGCCCAGCGGGCCCTACGAGCAGTACTTC.

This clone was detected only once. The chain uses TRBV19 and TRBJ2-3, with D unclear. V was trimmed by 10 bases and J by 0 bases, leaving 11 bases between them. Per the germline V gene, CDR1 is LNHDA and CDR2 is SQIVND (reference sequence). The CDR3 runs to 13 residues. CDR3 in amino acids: CATLAWSTDTQYF. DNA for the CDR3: TGTGCCACCTTAGCCTGGAGCACAGATACGCAGTATTTT.

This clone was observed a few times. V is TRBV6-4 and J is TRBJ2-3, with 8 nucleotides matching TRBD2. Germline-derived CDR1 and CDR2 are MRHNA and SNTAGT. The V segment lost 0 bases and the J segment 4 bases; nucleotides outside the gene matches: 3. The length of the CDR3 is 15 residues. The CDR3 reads CASSDSAGGSDTQYF. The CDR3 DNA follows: TGTGCCAGCAGTGACTCGGCGGGGGGATCAGATACGCAGTATTTT.

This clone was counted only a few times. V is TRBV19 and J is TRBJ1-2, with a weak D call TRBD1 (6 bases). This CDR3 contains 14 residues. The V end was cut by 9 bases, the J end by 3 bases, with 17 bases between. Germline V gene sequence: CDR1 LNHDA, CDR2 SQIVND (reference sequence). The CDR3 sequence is CASRPRGGDYGYTF. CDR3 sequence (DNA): TGTGCCAGCAGACCCCGAGGGGGGGACTATGGCTACACCTTC.

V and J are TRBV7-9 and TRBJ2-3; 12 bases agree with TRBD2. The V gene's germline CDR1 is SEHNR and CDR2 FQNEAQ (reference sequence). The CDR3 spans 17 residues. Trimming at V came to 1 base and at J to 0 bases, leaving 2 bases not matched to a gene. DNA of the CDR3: TGTGCCAGCAGCTTAGGTACTAGCGGGAGGAGCACAGATACGCAGTATTTT. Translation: CASSLGTSGRSTDTQYF. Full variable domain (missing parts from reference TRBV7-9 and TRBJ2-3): DTGVSQNPRHKITKRGQNVTFRCDPISEHNRLYWYRQTLGQGPEFLTYFQNEAQLEKSRLLSDRFSAERPKGSFSTLEIQRTEQGDSAMYLCASSLGTSGRSTDTQYFGPGTRLTVL.

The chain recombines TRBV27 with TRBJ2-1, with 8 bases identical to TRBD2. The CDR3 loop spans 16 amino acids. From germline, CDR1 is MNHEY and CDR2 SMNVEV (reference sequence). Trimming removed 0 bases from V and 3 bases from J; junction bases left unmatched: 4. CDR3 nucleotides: TGTGCCAGCAGTTTATCGAGCGGGGGAGGCTACAATGAGCAGTTCTTC. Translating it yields CASSLSSGGGYNEQFF.

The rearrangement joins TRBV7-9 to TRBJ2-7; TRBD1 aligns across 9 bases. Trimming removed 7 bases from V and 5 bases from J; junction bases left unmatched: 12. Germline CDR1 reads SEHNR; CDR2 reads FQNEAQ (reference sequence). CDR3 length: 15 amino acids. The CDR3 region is CASTGSGTGIHEQYF. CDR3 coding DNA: TGTGCCAGCACCGGCTCCGGGACAGGGATCCACGAGCAGTACTTC.

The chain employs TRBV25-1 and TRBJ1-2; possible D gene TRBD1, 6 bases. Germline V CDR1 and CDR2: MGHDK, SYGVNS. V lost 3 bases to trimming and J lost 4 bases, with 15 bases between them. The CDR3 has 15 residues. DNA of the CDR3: TGTGCCAGCAGTGAGACAGGCCTCGGCCTCTATGGCTACACCTTC. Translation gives CASSETGLGLYGYTF.

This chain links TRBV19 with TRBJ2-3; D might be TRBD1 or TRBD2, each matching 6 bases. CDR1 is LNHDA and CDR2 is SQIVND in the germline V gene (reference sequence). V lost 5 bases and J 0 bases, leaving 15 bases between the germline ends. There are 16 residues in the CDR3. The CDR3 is CASSDWGALSTDTQYF. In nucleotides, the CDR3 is TGTGCCAGTAGTGACTGGGGGGCACTTAGCACAGATACGCAGTATTTT.

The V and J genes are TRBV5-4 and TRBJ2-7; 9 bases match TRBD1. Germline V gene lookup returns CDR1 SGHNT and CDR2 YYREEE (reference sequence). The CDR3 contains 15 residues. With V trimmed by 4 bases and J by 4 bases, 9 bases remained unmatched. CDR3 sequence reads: CASSQDPTGGYEQYF. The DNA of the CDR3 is TGTGCCAGCAGCCAAGATCCGACAGGGGGTTACGAGCAGTACTTC.

CDR3 amino acids: CASSLRNTEAFF. The CDR3 DNA sequence: TGTGCCAGCAGCTTAAGGAACACTGAAGCTTTCTTT. The chain has TRBV5-8 and TRBJ1-1; D unclear. The V gene's germline CDR1 is SGHTS and CDR2 YDEGEE. V was shortened by 2 bases and J by 1 base, with 3 bases between the two germline ends. The CDR3 extends over 12 amino acids.

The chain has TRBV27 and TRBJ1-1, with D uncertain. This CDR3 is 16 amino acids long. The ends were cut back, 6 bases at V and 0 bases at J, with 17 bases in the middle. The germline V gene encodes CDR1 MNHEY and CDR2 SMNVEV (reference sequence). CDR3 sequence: CASRRTGRHMNTEAFF. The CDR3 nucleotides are TGTGCCAGCAGAAGAACCGGACGGCACATGAACACTGAAGCTTTCTTT.

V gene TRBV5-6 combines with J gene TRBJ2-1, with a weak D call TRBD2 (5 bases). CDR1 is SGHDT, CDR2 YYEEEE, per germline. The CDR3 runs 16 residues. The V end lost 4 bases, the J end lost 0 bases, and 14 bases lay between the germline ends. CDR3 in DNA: TGTGCCAGCAGCCGAGGTGAGGACTCCTCCTACAATGAGCAGTTCTTC. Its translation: CASSRGEDSSYNEQFF.

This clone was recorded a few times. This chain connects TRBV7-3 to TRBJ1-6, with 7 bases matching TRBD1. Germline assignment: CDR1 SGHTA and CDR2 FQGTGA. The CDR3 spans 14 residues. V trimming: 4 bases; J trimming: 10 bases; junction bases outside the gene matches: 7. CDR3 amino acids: CASSYRGRGSPLHF. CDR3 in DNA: TGTGCCAGCAGCTACAGGGGTCGGGGATCACCCCTCCACTTT.

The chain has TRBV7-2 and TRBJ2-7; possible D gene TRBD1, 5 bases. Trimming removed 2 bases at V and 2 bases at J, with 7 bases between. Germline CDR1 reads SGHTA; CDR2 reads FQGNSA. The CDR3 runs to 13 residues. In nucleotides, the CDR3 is TGTGCCAGCAGCTTATGGGGCACCTACGAGCAGTACTTC. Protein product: CASSLWGTYEQYF.

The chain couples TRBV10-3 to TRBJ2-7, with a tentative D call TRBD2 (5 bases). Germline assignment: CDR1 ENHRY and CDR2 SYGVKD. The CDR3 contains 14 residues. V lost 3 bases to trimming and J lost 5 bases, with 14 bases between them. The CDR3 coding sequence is TGTGCCATCAGTGAAGAGAGGGATCGGGACGAGCAGTACTTC. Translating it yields CAISEERDRDEQYF.